This T cell receptor (beta chain) was observed in a study of shared clonotypes between healthy human individuals. Overall study context: A donor's plate count was three for CD4 naive and three for CD4 memory; CD8 naive had two and CD8 memory one. Study-wide findings and caveats: Generally, naive subsets (rather than memory subsets) showed larger estimated richness. In this cohort, only blood was sampled, and tissue repertoires likely differ.

Note on this clone: The antigen is undetermined.

The authors split each subset's genomic DNA evenly across several immunoSEQ plates. The assay was immunoSEQ multiplex PCR, and TCRdb's table has in-frame clones only and misses some. Of approximately 2.1 million clones in the sample, over 85% were seen once. The J segment lost 4 bases and the V segment lost 1 base, leaving 2 bases of the junction unmatched. CDR3 length: 15 residues. Germline-derived CDR1 and CDR2 are LNHDA and SQIVND (reference sequence). The receptor comes from a man aged 18 to 35 in good health. Some clones in this sample may be carry-over from other donors' samples. The V gene is TRBV19, the J gene TRBJ2-7; TRBD2 agrees at 12 bases. The specimen was naive CD4+ T cells from PBMCs. Indicated subset: CD45RA+ positively selected. CDR3 region: CASSIAGLAGYEQYF. CDR3 nucleotides: TGTGCCAGTAGTATAGCCGGACTAGCGGGATACGAGCAGTACTTC. Filled out from reference TRBV19 and TRBJ2-7, the complete variable domain reads DGGITQSPKYLFRKEGQNVTLSCEQNLNHDAMYWYRQDPGQGLRLIYYSQIVNDFQKGDIAEGYSVSREKKESFPLTVTSAQKNPTAFYLCASSIAGLAGYEQYFGPGTRLTVT.